What follows are 5 T cell receptor beta chains derived from one specimen sequenced in a study of patients with pleural tuberculosis. TCRdb analysed the reads with MiXCR anew, one entry per CDR3 protein. The sample shows tens of thousands of distinct CDR3 sequences, 6% to 8% of them seen only once. These receptor sequences come from a human donor with pleural tuberculosis.

There are a few counts of this clonotype. It may be a read error: a sequence one base away is much more abundant. V usage is TRBV20-1 and J usage is TRBJ2-5, with 9 nucleotides matching TRBD2. This CDR3 has 14 residues. Germline CDR1 and CDR2: DFQATT and SNEGSKA (reference sequence). Unmatched junction bases numbered 6, after V lost 5 bases and J lost 2 bases. Written as DNA, the CDR3 is TGCAGTGCTGGAAGACTAGCGGAACAAGAGACCCAGTACTTC. Its protein product is CSAGRLAEQETQYF.

This clonotype appeared many times. V gene TRBV5-1 combines with J gene TRBJ1-1, with D perhaps TRBD1 (5 bases). The CDR3 is made up of 15 amino acids. Germline V gene sequence: CDR1 SGHRS, CDR2 YFSETQ. The V gene lost 3 bases and the J gene lost 5 bases, with 17 bases spanning the gap. CDR3 sequence reads: CASSSRRAGRTEAFF. The DNA of the CDR3 is TGCGCCAGCAGCTCCCGGCGGGCAGGGAGGACTGAAGCTTTCTTT.

This clonotype was recorded many times. The V gene is TRBV2, the J gene TRBJ1-1; TRBD1 matches 8 bases. J lost 2 bases, V lost 0 bases, and 2 bases had no gene match. Germline CDR1 SNHLY, CDR2 FYNNEI. The CDR3 covers 15 residues. CDR3 nucleotides: TGTGCCAGCAGTGAAGCCCAGGGGGCAAACACTGAAGCTTTCTTT. Encoded protein: CASSEAQGANTEAFF.

This clonotype was detected ten times or more. It is unclear where the CDR3 begins or ends on the DNA, so no DNA is shown, and the CDR3 is as TCRdb lists it. The chain employs TRBV28 and TRBJ2-6; the table's D call, TRBD1, was not checked against the DNA. Germline assignment: CDR1 MDHEN and CDR2 SYDVKM. The CDR3 is 16 residues long, ends included. CDR3 loop: CASSSSDTSGANVLTF.

This clonotype has ten or more counts. The chain has TRBV11-2 and TRBJ1-1; D might be TRBD1 (5 bases). V was cut by 2 bases and J by 3 bases, with 13 bases left in between. CDR1 and CDR2 (germline): SGHAT, FQNNGV. The CDR3 totals 15 residues. The CDR3 sequence is CASSLWSGRDTEAFF. The CDR3 nucleotides read TGTGCCAGCAGCTTATGGTCAGGGCGGGACACTGAAGCTTTCTTT.